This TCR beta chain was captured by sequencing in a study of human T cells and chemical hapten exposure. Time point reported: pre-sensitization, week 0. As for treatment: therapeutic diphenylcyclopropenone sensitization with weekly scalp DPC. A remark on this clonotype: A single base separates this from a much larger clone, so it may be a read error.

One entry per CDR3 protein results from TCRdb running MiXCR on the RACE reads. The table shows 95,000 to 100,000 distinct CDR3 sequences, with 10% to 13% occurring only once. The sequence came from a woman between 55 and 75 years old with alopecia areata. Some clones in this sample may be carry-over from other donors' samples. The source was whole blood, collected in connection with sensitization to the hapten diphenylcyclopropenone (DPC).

The CDR3 bases are TGTGCCAGCAGCTCATGGAGGTCAGATACGCAGTATTTT. This gives the protein CASSSWRSDTQYF. This chain connects TRBV7-6 to TRBJ2-3; D is possibly TRBD2 (5 bases). The germline V and J ends were trimmed by 4 bases and 4 bases, with 9 bases remaining between them. CDR1 is SGHVS and CDR2 is FNYEAQ in the germline V gene. The CDR3 is 13 amino acids.